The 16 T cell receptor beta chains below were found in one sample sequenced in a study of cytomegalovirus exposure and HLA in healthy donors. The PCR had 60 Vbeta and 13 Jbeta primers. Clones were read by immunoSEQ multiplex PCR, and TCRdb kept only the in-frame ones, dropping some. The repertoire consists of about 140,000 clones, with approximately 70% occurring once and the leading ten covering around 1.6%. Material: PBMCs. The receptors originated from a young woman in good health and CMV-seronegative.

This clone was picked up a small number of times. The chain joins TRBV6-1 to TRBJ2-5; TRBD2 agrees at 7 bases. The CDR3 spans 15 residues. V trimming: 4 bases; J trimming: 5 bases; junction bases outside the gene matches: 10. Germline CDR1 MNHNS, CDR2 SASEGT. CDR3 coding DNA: TGTGCCAGCAGTGCCGACGCGGGGGATCGGGAGACCCAGTACTTC. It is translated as CASSADAGDRETQYF.

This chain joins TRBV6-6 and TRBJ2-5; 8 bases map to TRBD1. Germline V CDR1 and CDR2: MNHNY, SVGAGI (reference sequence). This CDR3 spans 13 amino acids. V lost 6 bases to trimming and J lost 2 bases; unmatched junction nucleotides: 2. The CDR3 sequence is CASRRQGQETQYF. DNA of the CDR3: TGTGCCAGCAGACGACAGGGGCAAGAGACCCAGTACTTC.

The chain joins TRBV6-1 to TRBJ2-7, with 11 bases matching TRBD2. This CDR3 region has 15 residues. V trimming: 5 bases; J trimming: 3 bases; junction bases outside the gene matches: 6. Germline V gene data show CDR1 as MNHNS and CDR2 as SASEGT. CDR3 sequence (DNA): TGTGCCAGCAGTCCGGACACTAGCGGGAGCTACGAGCAGTACTTC. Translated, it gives CASSPDTSGSYEQYF.

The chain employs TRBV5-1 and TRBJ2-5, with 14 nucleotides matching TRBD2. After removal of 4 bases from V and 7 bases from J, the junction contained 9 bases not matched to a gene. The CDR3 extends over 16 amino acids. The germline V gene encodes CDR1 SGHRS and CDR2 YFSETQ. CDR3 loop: CASSVQTSGGAGTQYF. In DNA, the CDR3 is TGCGCCAGCAGCGTACAGACTAGCGGGGGGGCCGGGACCCAGTACTTC.

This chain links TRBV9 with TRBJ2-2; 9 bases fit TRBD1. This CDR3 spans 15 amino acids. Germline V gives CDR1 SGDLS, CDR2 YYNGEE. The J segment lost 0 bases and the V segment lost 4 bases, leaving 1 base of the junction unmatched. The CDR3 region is CASSRQGANTGELFF. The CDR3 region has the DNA TGTGCCAGCAGCCGACAGGGGGCGAACACCGGGGAGCTGTTTTTT.

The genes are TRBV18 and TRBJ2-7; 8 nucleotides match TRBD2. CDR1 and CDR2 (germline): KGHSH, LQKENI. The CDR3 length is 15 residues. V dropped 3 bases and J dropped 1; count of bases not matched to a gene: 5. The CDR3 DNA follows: TGTGCCAGCTCACCGAAGAGCGGGAGATCCTACGAGCAGTACTTC. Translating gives CASSPKSGRSYEQYF.

The CDR3: CASSEAWAGTGNTIYF. The CDR3 coding sequence is TGTGCCAGCAGTGAAGCGTGGGCAGGGACTGGAAACACCATATATTTT. The J gene is TRBJ1-3, the V gene TRBV2, with D perhaps TRBD1 (5 bases). CDR1 and CDR2 (germline): SNHLY, FYNNEI. This CDR3 is built from 16 residues. Trimming took 0 bases from V and 2 from J, leaving 11 bases between them.

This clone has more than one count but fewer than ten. CDR3 DNA: TGTGCCAGTAGTATCCGGGAGGCCTTCACAGATACGCAGTATTTT. Its translation is CASSIREAFTDTQYF. V usage is TRBV19 and J usage is TRBJ2-3; TRBD2 aligns across 7 bases. CDR3 length equals 15 residues. Germline CDR1 and CDR2: LNHDA and SQIVND (reference sequence). V lost 3 bases, J lost 2 bases, and 5 bases stayed unmatched. Supplemented by reference TRBV19 and TRBJ2-3, the full variable domain reads DGGITQSPKYLFRKEGQNVTLSCEQNLNHDAMYWYRQDPGQGLRLIYYSQIVNDFQKGDIAEGYSVSREKKESFPLTVTSAQKNPTAFYLCASSIREAFTDTQYFGPGTRLTVL.

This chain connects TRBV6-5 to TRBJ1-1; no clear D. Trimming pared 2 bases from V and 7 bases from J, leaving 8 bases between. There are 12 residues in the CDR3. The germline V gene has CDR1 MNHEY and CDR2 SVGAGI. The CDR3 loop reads CASSYGGNEAFF. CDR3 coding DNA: TGTGCCAGCAGTTACGGCGGGAATGAAGCTTTCTTT.

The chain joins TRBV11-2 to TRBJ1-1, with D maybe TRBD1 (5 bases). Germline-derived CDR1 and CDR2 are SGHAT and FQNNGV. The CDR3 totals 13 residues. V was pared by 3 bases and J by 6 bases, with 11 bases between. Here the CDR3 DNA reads TGTGCCAGCAGCTTGGGCAGGGTCGCTGAAGCTTTCTTT. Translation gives CASSLGRVAEAFF.

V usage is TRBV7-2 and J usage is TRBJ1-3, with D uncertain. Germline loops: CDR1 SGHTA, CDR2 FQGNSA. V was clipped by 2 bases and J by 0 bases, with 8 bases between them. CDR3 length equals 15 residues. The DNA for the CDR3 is TGTGCCAGCAGCTTATGGGCAGGCTCTGGAAACACCATATATTTT. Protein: CASSLWAGSGNTIYF.

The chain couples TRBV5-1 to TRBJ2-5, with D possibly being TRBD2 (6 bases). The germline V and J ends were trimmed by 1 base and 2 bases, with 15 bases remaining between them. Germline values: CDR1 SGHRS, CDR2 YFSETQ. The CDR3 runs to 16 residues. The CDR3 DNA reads TGCGCCAGCAGCTTGTACTCTCTCGCGGGGCAAGAGACCCAGTACTTC. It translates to CASSLYSLAGQETQYF.

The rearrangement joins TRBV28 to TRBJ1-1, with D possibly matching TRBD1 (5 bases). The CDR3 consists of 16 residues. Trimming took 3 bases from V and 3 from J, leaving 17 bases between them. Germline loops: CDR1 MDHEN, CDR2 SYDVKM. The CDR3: CASSFYKTRGDTEAFF. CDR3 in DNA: TGTGCCAGCAGTTTCTACAAGACCCGGGGGGACACTGAAGCTTTCTTT.

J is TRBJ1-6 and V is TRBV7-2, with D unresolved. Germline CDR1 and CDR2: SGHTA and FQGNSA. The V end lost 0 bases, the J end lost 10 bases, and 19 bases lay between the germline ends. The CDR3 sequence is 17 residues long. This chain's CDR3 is CASSLAKGRPYFSPLHF. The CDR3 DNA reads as TGTGCCAGCAGCTTAGCGAAAGGCAGGCCCTATTTCTCACCCCTCCACTTT.

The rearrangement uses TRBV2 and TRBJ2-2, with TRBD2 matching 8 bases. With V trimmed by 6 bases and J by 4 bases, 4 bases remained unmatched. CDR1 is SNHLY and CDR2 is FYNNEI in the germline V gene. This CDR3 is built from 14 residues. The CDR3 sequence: CASSTGTSTGELFF. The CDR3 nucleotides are TGTGCCAGCAGCACCGGGACTAGCACCGGGGAGCTGTTTTTT.

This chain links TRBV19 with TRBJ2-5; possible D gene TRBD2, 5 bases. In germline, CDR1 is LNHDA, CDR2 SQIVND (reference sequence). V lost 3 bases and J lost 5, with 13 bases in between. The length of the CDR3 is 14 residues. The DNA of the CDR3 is TGTGCCAGTAGTATTCCAGGACTCCTGGAGACCCAGTACTTC. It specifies CASSIPGLLETQYF.